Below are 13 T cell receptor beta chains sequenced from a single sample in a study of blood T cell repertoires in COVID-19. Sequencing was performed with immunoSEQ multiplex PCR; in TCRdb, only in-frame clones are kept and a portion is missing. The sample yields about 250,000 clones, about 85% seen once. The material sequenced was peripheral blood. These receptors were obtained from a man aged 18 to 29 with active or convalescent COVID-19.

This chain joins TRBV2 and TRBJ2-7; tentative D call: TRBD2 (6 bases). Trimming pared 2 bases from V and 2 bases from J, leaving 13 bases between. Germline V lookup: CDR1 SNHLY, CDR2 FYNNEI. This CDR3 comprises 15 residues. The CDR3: CASSELGGETYEQYF. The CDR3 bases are TGTGCCAGCAGTGAACTTGGCGGGGAAACCTACGAGCAGTACTTC.

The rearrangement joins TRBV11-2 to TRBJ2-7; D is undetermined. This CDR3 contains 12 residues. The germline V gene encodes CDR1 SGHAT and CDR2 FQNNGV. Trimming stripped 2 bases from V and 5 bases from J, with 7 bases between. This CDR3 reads CASSLIRNEQYF. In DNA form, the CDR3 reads TGTGCCAGCAGCTTAATCCGTAACGAGCAGTACTTC.

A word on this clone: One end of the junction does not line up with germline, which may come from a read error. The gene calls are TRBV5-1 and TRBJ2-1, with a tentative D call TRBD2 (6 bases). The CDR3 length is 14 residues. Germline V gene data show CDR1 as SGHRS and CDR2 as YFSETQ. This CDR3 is CASSLAGGDPIRVF. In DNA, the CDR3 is TGCGCCAGCAGCTTGGCCGGCGGGGACCCAATAAGGGTCTTC.

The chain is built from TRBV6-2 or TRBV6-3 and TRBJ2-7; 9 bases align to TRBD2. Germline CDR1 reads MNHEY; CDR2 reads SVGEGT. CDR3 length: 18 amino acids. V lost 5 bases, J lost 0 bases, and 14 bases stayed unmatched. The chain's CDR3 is CASSGLTSGLKNSYEQYF. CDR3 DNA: TGTGCCAGCAGTGGTCTGACTAGCGGACTAAAGAACTCCTACGAGCAGTACTTC.

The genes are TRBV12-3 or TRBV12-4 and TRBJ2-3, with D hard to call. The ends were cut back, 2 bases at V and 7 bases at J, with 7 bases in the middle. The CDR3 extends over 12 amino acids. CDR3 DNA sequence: TGTGCCAGCAGTTTAAATAGAAATACGCAGTATTTT. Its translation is CASSLNRNTQYF.

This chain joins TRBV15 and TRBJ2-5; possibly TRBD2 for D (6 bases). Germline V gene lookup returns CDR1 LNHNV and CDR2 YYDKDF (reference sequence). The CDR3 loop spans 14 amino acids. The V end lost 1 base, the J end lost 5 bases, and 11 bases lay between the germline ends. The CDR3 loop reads CATSRGGGMETQYF. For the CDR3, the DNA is TGTGCCACCAGCAGAGGCGGAGGGATGGAGACCCAGTACTTC. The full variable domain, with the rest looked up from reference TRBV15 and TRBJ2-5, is DAMVIQNPRYQVTQFGKPVTLSCSQTLNHNVMYWYQQKSSQAPKLLFHYYDKDFNNEADTPDNFQSRRPNTSFCFLDIRSPGLGDTAMYLCATSRGGGMETQYFGPGTRLLVL.

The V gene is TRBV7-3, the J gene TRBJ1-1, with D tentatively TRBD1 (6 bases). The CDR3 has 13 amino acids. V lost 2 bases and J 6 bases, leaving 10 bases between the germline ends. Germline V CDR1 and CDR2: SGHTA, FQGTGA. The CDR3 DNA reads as TGTGCCAGCAGCTTACAGGGGTCGGCTGAAGCTTTCTTT. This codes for CASSLQGSAEAFF.

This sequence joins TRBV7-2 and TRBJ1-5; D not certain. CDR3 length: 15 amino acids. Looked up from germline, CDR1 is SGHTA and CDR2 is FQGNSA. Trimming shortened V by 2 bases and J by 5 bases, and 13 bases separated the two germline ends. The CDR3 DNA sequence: TGTGCCAGCAGCTTAAGCGTAGCAGCCTATCAGCCCCAGCATTTT. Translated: CASSLSVAAYQPQHF.

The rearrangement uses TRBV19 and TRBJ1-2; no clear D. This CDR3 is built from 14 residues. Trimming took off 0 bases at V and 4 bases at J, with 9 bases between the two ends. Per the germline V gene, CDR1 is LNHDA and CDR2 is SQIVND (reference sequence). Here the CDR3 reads CASSIDSGPYGYTF. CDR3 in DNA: TGTGCCAGTAGTATAGACTCCGGTCCCTATGGCTACACCTTC.

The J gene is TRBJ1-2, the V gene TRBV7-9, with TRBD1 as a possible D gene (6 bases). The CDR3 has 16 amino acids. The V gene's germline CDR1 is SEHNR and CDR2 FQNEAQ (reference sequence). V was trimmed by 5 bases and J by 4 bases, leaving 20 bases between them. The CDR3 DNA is TGTGCCAGCAGCCCCCCCGTACAGGGTTCTACCTATGGCTACACCTTC. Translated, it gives CASSPPVQGSTYGYTF.

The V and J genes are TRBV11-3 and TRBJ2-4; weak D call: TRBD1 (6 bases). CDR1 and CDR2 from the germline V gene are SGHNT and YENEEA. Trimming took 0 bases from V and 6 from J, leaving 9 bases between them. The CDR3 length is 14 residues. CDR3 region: CASSLDGQRNIQYF. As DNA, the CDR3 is TGTGCCAGCAGCTTAGATGGACAGCGAAACATTCAGTACTTC.

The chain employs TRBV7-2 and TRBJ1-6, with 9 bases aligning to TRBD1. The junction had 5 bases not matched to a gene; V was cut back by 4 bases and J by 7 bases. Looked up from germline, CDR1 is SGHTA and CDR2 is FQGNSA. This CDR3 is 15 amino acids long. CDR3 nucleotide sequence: TGTGCCAGCAGCTACGACAGGGGGGAGAATTCACCCCTCCACTTT. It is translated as CASSYDRGENSPLHF.

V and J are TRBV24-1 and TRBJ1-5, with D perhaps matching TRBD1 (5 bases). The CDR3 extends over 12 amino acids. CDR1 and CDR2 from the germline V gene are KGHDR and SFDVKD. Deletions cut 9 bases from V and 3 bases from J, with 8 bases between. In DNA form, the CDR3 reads TGTGCCACCCAGGGATTCAATCAGCCCCAGCATTTT. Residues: CATQGFNQPQHF.